The 8 T cell receptor beta chains listed next were all sequenced from one sample in a study of blood T cell repertoires in COVID-19. Produced via immunoSEQ multiplex PCR; TCRdb's table is partial and in-frame only. The sample has 120,000 or so clones, roughly 82% seen once; the top ten hold 15% to 20%. Sequencing input: peripheral blood. The receptor source for this set is a woman in her sixties with acute or convalescent COVID-19.

The V and J genes are TRBV30 and TRBJ1-2, with D unresolved. Germline V gene data show CDR1 as GTSNPN and CDR2 as SVGIG (reference sequence). The CDR3 spans 14 residues. The germline V and J ends were trimmed by 3 bases and 8 bases, with 19 bases remaining between them. Written as DNA, the CDR3 is TGTGCCTGGAGGTCCGAGGCGGTTAAGGAAGGCTACACCTTC. This sequence encodes CAWRSEAVKEGYTF. Drawing the rest from reference TRBV30 and TRBJ1-2, the complete variable domain is SQTIHQWPATLVQPVGSPLSLECTVEGTSNPNLYWYRQAAGRGLQLLFYSVGIGQISSEVPQNLSASRPQDRQFILSSKKLLLSDSGFYLCAWRSEAVKEGYTFGSGTRLTVV.

The chain couples TRBV11-3 to TRBJ1-1; 7 nucleotides align to TRBD1. The ends lost 1 base at V and 6 bases at J; junction bases unmatched: 8. Germline V CDR1 and CDR2: SGHNT, YENEEA. CDR3 length equals 15 residues. CDR3 nucleotide sequence: TGTGCCAGCAGCTTAGGGGGGCGGACAGGAGCTGAAGCTTTCTTT. Its protein is CASSLGGRTGAEAFF.

The J gene is TRBJ1-1, the V gene TRBV3-1 (or the pseudogene TRBV3-2); 9 bases are shared with TRBD1. Germline V gives CDR1 LGHDT, CDR2 YNNKEL (reference sequence). The trim removed 4 bases at V and 1 base at J, leaving 7 bases unmatched. The CDR3 has 16 amino acids. DNA of the CDR3: TGTGCCAGCAGCCTCACCCCGGGACAGGGGAACACTGAAGCTTTCTTT. It encodes CASSLTPGQGNTEAFF.

The chain carries TRBV6-5 and TRBJ2-7; maybe TRBD2 (5 bases). Per germline, CDR1 MNHEY and CDR2 SVGAGI. Deletions cut 6 bases from V and 2 bases from J, with 14 bases between. The CDR3 runs to 14 residues. CDR3 residues: CASRNSGFTYEQYF. For the CDR3, the DNA is TGTGCCAGCAGGAACTCGGGATTCACCTACGAGCAGTACTTC.

V is TRBV11-2 and J is TRBJ1-6, with a tentative D call TRBD1 (6 bases). The CDR3 is 14 amino acids. Per germline, CDR1 SGHAT and CDR2 FQNNGV. The ends were cut back, 5 bases at V and 9 bases at J, with 14 bases in the middle. CDR3 amino acids: CASSHGQGGSPLHF. The CDR3 DNA reads as TGTGCCAGCAGCCACGGTCAAGGGGGTTCACCCCTCCACTTT.

V gene TRBV5-4 combines with J gene TRBJ1-6; no clear D gene. V gave up 2 bases and J gave up 7 bases, with 7 bases separating them. The CDR3 contains 13 residues. Germline CDR1 reads SGHNT; CDR2 reads YYREEE (reference sequence). CDR3 loop: CASSLRENSPLHF. In nucleotides, the CDR3 is TGTGCCAGCAGCTTAAGGGAGAATTCACCCCTCCACTTT.

This chain uses TRBV12-5 with TRBJ2-7; TRBD1 aligns across 7 bases. The CDR3 has 17 amino acids. Germline V gene data show CDR1 as LGHNT and CDR2 as FRNRAP. Germline trimming cut 1 base from V and 6 bases from J; bases unmatched to any gene: 15. In DNA, the CDR3 is TGTGCTAGTGGTTTGGCAGGTACCGGGACAGTTCTTTCCGAGCAGTACTTC. This translates into CASGLAGTGTVLSEQYF.

J is TRBJ2-3 and V is TRBV2, with 8 bases aligning to TRBD2. The CDR3 sequence is 14 residues long. Looked up from germline, CDR1 is SNHLY and CDR2 is FYNNEI. With 8 bases clipped from V and 5 bases from J, the junction kept 9 bases outside the gene matches. CDR3 nucleotides: TGTGCCAGCTCCGGGACTAGGGGTGTAGATACGCAGTATTTT. This sequence encodes CASSGTRGVDTQYF.